This T cell receptor (beta chain) was recovered during a study of T cell repertoires in cytomegalovirus infection. Across the study: Public TCR beta signature analysis indicated the presence of both CMV infection and matching HLA type. General study points: Adding up the frequency of public TCR beta families identified people who carried CMV plus the relevant HLA.

TCRdb used MiXCR to reprocess the reads, holding one entry per CDR3 protein. The top ten clones hold under 30% of a sample with approximately 150,000 distinct CDR3 sequences, about 20% of them seen once. In regard to this clonotype: Antigen: not known.

The CDR3 loop spans 16 amino acids. Germline-derived CDR1 and CDR2 are SEHNR and FQNEAQ (reference sequence). V was cut by 5 bases and J by 8 bases, with 21 bases left in between. The chain uses TRBV7-9 and TRBJ1-4, with D uncertain. Sequenced material: CD8+ T cells from cultured PBMCs, taken from culture after CMV antigen stimulation. The source of this sequence is a human donor in good health (CMV status not recorded). Some clones in this sample may be carry-over from other donors' samples. CDR3 DNA sequence: TGTGCCAGCAGCCCTATGGAGGACCTTCAGGAAGAAAAACTGTTTTTT. Translated: CASSPMEDLQEEKLFF.